Listed here are 13 T cell receptor beta chains from one sample, sequenced in a study of blood T cell repertoires in COVID-19. Libraries were prepared by immunoSEQ multiplex PCR; TCRdb keeps only in-frame clonotypes and omits some of them. In the table there are under 110,000 clones, 84% of which are singletons. Sequenced material: peripheral blood. The receptors here all came from a woman aged 55-70 years with acute or convalescent COVID-19.

The chain recombines TRBV19 with TRBJ2-2; D is possibly TRBD1 (6 bases). V was shortened by 4 bases and J by 2 bases, with 11 bases between the two germline ends. The CDR3 covers 15 residues. From germline, CDR1 is LNHDA and CDR2 SQIVND (reference sequence). The chain's CDR3 is CASSRTVTNTGELFF. The CDR3 nucleotides are TGTGCCAGTAGTAGGACAGTCACTAACACCGGGGAGCTGTTTTTT.

The V and J genes are TRBV19 and TRBJ2-3, with D tentatively TRBD2 (5 bases). The CDR3 extends over 14 amino acids. Germline V gives CDR1 LNHDA, CDR2 SQIVND (reference sequence). V lost 5 bases to trimming and J lost 6 bases, with 15 bases between them. The CDR3 nucleotides read TGTGCCAGTAGTCCAGAAGGACTCGCCGATACGCAGTATTTT. Its translation is CASSPEGLADTQYF.

Points on this clone: The identical CDR3 is also encoded by other nucleotide sequences in the sample. The chain recombines TRBV5-1 with TRBJ1-1; TRBD1 matches at 7 bases. This CDR3 contains 14 residues. Germline V CDR1 and CDR2: SGHRS, YFSETQ. Losses at the gene ends were 3 bases for V and 0 bases for J; bases not matched to a gene: 2. CDR3 sequence: CASSSDRMNTEAFF. CDR3 sequence (DNA): TGCGCCAGCAGCTCGGACAGGATGAACACTGAAGCTTTCTTT.

The chain links TRBV19 to TRBJ1-1, with D possibly being TRBD1 (5 bases). The CDR3 is made up of 14 amino acids. V was pared by 0 bases and J by 7 bases, with 12 bases between. CDR1 and CDR2 from the germline V gene are LNHDA and SQIVND (reference sequence). CDR3 loop: CASSIDRKRGEAFF. In nucleotides, the CDR3 is TGTGCCAGTAGTATAGATCGAAAAAGGGGTGAAGCTTTCTTT.

The genes are TRBV27 and TRBJ2-1, with 9 nucleotides matching TRBD1. This CDR3 is built from 13 residues. The junction had 5 bases not matched to a gene; V was cut back by 7 bases and J by 7 bases. Germline V gives CDR1 MNHEY, CDR2 SMNVEV (reference sequence). Here the CDR3 reads CASIRQGENEQFF. CDR3 DNA sequence: TGTGCCAGCATACGACAGGGGGAAAATGAGCAGTTCTTC.

This clone was observed a single time. The chain couples TRBV5-1 to TRBJ2-1; the match to TRBD2 covers 9 bases. The CDR3 runs to 16 residues. Germline V lookup: CDR1 SGHRS, CDR2 YFSETQ. The V gene end was trimmed by 0 bases and the J gene end by 8 bases; junction bases not matched to a gene: 9. CDR3 residues: CASSLAPLTSGYEQFF. CDR3 DNA: TGCGCCAGCAGCTTGGCGCCTTTGACTAGCGGATATGAGCAGTTCTTC.

The chain is built from TRBV5-1 and TRBJ2-2, with no clear D. This CDR3 region has 15 residues. With 0 bases removed from V and 7 bases from J, the gap between germline ends came to 13 bases. CDR1 and CDR2 (germline): SGHRS, YFSETQ. This CDR3 is CASSLVSPGFGELFF. DNA of the CDR3: TGCGCCAGCAGCTTGGTGTCGCCCGGGTTCGGGGAGCTGTTTTTT. Filled out from reference TRBV5-1 and TRBJ2-2, the complete variable domain reads KAGVTQTPRYLIKTRGQQVTLSCSPISGHRSVSWYQQTPGQGLQFLFEYFSETQRNKGNFPGRFSGRQFSNSRSEMNVSTLELGDSALYLCASSLVSPGFGELFFGEGSRLTVL.

The rearrangement uses TRBV29-1 and TRBJ1-2; D perhaps matches TRBD1 (5 bases). Germline lookup yields CDR1 SQVTM and CDR2 ANQGSEA. The CDR3 is 15 residues long. V was clipped by 0 bases and J by 7 bases, with 18 bases between them. The CDR3 reads CSVEDLSRDDGGYTF. The CDR3 nucleotides are TGCAGCGTTGAAGATCTGTCCAGGGATGACGGTGGCTACACCTTC.

The chain carries TRBV5-4 and TRBJ2-3; TRBD2 agrees at 8 bases. CDR3 length equals 15 residues. V lost 2 bases, J lost 2 bases, and 4 bases stayed unmatched. Germline CDR1 and CDR2: SGHNT and YYREEE (reference sequence). CDR3 residues: CASSLTAGVTDTQYF. For the CDR3, the DNA is TGTGCCAGCAGCTTAACAGCGGGAGTCACAGATACGCAGTATTTT.

The chain uses TRBV5-1 and TRBJ1-4, with D perhaps matching TRBD1 (6 bases). V dropped 0 bases and J dropped 5 bases, with 11 bases sitting between them. Germline CDR1 is SGHRS and CDR2 is YFSETQ. CDR3 length: 15 residues. This CDR3 reads CASSLAAGENEKLFF. Written as DNA, the CDR3 is TGCGCCAGCAGCTTGGCCGCAGGGGAGAATGAAAAACTGTTTTTT.

This chain joins TRBV7-9 and TRBJ1-3; 8 positions match TRBD1. The CDR3 loop spans 15 amino acids. Germline-derived CDR1 and CDR2 are SEHNR and FQNEAQ (reference sequence). With 5 bases clipped from V and 3 bases from J, the junction kept 6 bases outside the gene matches. The CDR3 DNA follows: TGTGCCAGCAGCCGGCAGGGGGCGCGTGGAAACACCATATATTTT. It specifies CASSRQGARGNTIYF.

Details on this clone: This same CDR3 is encoded by further DNA sequences in the sample. J is TRBJ2-1 and V is TRBV28; tentative D call: TRBD1 (6 bases). The CDR3 sequence is 14 residues long. Trimming took off 2 bases at V and 4 bases at J, with 9 bases between the two ends. CDR1 and CDR2 from the germline V gene are MDHEN and SYDVKM. CDR3 coding DNA: TGTGCCAGCAGTTTACGCGGACAGTACAATGAGCAGTTCTTC. It is translated as CASSLRGQYNEQFF.

The CDR3 loop is CASSYGIQGNTIYF. CDR3 nucleotide sequence: TGCGCCAGCAGCTACGGGATACAGGGAAACACCATATATTTT. The rearrangement uses TRBV4-1 and TRBJ1-3; no clear D. The germline gives CDR1 MGHRA, CDR2 YSYEKL. With 5 bases removed from V and 4 bases from J, the gap between germline ends came to 12 bases. The CDR3 has 14 amino acids.